One sample yielded the 8 T cell receptor beta chains listed below, sequenced in a study of CD8 T cells in ankylosing spondylitis. Notes on the study in general: Apparently characteristic of ankylosing spondylitis blood was a TCR beta motif (fewer than ten highly homologous variants).

Antigens of these TCRs are unknown. TCRdb ran MiXCR on the 5' RACE reads and lists one entry per CDR3 protein. The sample yields about 390,000 distinct CDR3 sequences, about 22% seen once. Sample: blood, either unsorted or a sorted T cell fraction (not recorded which). These receptors all stem from a male donor with ankylosing spondylitis.

The genes are TRBV5-1 and TRBJ2-7; 13 bases map to TRBD2. The CDR3 has 15 residues. Germline V lookup: CDR1 SGHRS, CDR2 YFSETQ. The V gene end was trimmed by 4 bases and the J gene end by 5 bases; junction bases not matched to a gene: 6. This chain's CDR3 is CASSGGLAGVNEQYF. The CDR3 nucleotides are TGCGCCAGCAGCGGTGGACTAGCGGGAGTCAACGAGCAGTACTTC.

Concerning this clonotype: Since a much larger clone is just one base distant, this may be a read error. The chain is built from TRBV12-3 or TRBV12-4 and TRBJ1-5; the D is unclear. V lost 3 bases and J 6 bases, leaving 12 bases between the germline ends. CDR3 length equals 14 residues. The CDR3 nucleotides are TGTGCCAGCAGTTTCCCCTGGGATAGTCAGCCCCAGCATTTT. This codes for CASSFPWDSQPQHF.

The chain links TRBV5-1 to TRBJ1-4; no clear D gene. The CDR3 length is 16 residues. CDR1 and CDR2 from the germline V gene are SGHRS and YFSETQ. V was trimmed by 4 bases and J by 0 bases, leaving 13 bases between them. The CDR3 loop is CASSPTKVTTNEKLFF. CDR3 DNA: TGCGCCAGCAGCCCCACCAAAGTGACAACTAATGAAAAACTGTTTTTT.

This clonotype has a handful of counts. CDR3 sequence (DNA): TGTGCCAGCTCACCATCCAACCATCCCGGGACAGTCTATGGCTACACCTTC. This translates into CASSPSNHPGTVYGYTF. This chain uses TRBV18 with TRBJ1-2; 7 bases match TRBD1. After removal of 2 bases from V and 4 bases from J, the junction contained 13 bases not matched to a gene. Germline V gives CDR1 KGHSH, CDR2 LQKENI. This CDR3 is built from 17 residues.

This clonotype has more than one count but fewer than ten. The chain couples TRBV7-2 to TRBJ1-5, with D possibly TRBD1 on 6 matching bases. The CDR3 sequence is 16 residues long. Germline CDR1 and CDR2: SGHTA and FQGNSA. Trimming pared 0 bases from V and 0 bases from J, leaving 9 bases between. CDR3 sequence reads: CASSLAGGYSNQPQHF. The CDR3 DNA follows: TGTGCCAGCAGCTTAGCGGGGGGCTATAGCAATCAGCCCCAGCATTTT. Full variable domain (rest looked up from reference TRBV7-2 and TRBJ1-5): GAGVSQSPSNKVTEKGKDVELRCDPISGHTALYWYRQSLGQGLEFLIYFQGNSAPDKSGLPSDRFSAERTGGSVSTLTIQRTQQEDSAVYLCASSLAGGYSNQPQHFGDGTRLSIL.

This clonotype was picked up a small number of times. This chain joins TRBV3-1 and TRBJ2-3; 7 bases match TRBD1. Germline CDR1 is LGHDT and CDR2 is YNNKEL (reference sequence). After removal of 3 bases from V and 5 bases from J, the junction contained 11 bases not matched to a gene. The CDR3 runs 16 residues. Here the CDR3 reads CASSQMNRGVVDTQYF. The CDR3 nucleotides are TGTGCCAGCAGCCAGATGAACAGGGGAGTGGTAGATACGCAGTATTTT.

The V gene is TRBV9, the J gene TRBJ1-2; TRBD1 is a possible D gene (6 bases). Trimming shortened V by 0 bases and J by 8 bases, and 17 bases separated the two germline ends. CDR3 length equals 15 residues. Germline V gene data show CDR1 as SGDLS and CDR2 as YYNGEE. The CDR3 nucleotides read TGTGCCAGCAGCGTAGTTCCGGGGGCTCAGTCCGGCTACACCTTC. As protein: CASSVVPGAQSGYTF.

The gene calls are TRBV6-1 and TRBJ2-1; no clear D gene. Germline V lookup: CDR1 MNHNS, CDR2 SASEGT. The CDR3 consists of 15 residues. Between the trimmed V and J ends, which lost 5 bases and 3 bases, there was a span of 14 bases. The CDR3 nucleotides read TGTGCCAGCAGTCCCCAGGTCTCGAACTACAATGAGCAGTTCTTC. Its protein is CASSPQVSNYNEQFF.